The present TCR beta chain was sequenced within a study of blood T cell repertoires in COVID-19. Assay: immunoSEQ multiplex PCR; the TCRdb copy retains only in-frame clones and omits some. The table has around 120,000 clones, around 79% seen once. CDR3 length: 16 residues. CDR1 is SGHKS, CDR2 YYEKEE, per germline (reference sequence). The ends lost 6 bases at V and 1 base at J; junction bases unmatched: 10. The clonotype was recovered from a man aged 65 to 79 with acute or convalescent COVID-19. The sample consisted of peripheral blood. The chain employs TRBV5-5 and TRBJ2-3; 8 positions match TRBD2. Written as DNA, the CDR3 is TGTGCCAGCACCGCCATGGGTAGCGGGGGCACAGATACGCAGTATTTT. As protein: CASTAMGSGGTDTQYF.